Below are 21 T cell receptor beta chains sequenced from a single sample in a study of cytomegalovirus exposure and HLA in healthy donors. Clones were read by immunoSEQ multiplex PCR, and TCRdb kept only the in-frame ones, dropping some. The table has roughly 140,000 clones, around 88% seen once; the top ten hold just under 8%. Specimen: PBMCs. The receptors shown here come from a woman aged 18-35 years in good health and CMV-seropositive.

The chain has TRBV5-1 and TRBJ2-1, with TRBD1 matching over 7 bases. Germline lookup yields CDR1 SGHRS and CDR2 YFSETQ. With 4 bases clipped from V and 6 bases from J, the junction kept 16 bases outside the gene matches. The CDR3 contains 17 residues. The CDR3 loop is CASSRERGGWSLNEQFF. The CDR3 nucleotides are TGCGCCAGCAGCCGTGAAAGAGGGGGCTGGTCTCTCAATGAGCAGTTCTTC.

This sequence joins TRBV18 and TRBJ1-1; no definite D call. V lost 4 bases and J 1 base, leaving 10 bases between the germline ends. The CDR3 runs to 14 residues. Germline V lookup: CDR1 KGHSH, CDR2 LQKENI. CDR3 residues: CASSLGGRNTEAFF. CDR3 nucleotide sequence: TGTGCCAGCTCACTTGGCGGCCGGAACACTGAAGCTTTCTTT.

This clone was seen more than once but under ten times. Germline and junction disagree at one end, which may indicate a read error. J is TRBJ2-2 and V is TRBV7-7; 7 bases agree with TRBD2. Germline V gene data show CDR1 as SSHAT and CDR2 as FNYEAQ (reference sequence). This CDR3 region has 17 residues. The CDR3 nucleotides are TGTGCTAGCAGCTTAAACCTAGCGGTCGCGAACACCGGGGAGCTGTTTTTT. Its translation: CASSLNLAVANTGELFF.

Only one count was recorded for this clone. The V gene is TRBV5-4, the J gene TRBJ2-3; a weak D match, TRBD2 (5 bases). The V end lost 3 bases, the J end lost 1 base, and 9 bases lay between the germline ends. The CDR3 sequence is 14 residues long. CDR1 is SGHNT, CDR2 YYREEE, per germline (reference sequence). The CDR3 region is CASSSEDGTDTQYF. The CDR3 coding sequence is TGTGCCAGCAGCTCGGAGGACGGCACAGATACGCAGTATTTT.

The chain joins TRBV5-1 to TRBJ1-2; D gene ambiguous. The V gene lost 5 bases and the J gene lost 2 bases, with 7 bases spanning the gap. The germline CDR1 and CDR2 sequences are SGHRS and YFSETQ. The CDR3 consists of 12 residues. The CDR3 loop is CASSLRNYGYTF. DNA for the CDR3: TGCGCCAGCAGTCTCAGAAACTATGGCTACACCTTC.

This sequence joins TRBV30 and TRBJ1-1; D unclear. This CDR3 is built from 13 residues. Germline V gene data show CDR1 as GTSNPN and CDR2 as SVGIG (reference sequence). V shed 2 bases and J shed 0 bases, with 7 bases lying between them. CDR3 DNA: TGTGCCTGGAGTACGGGGTTGAACACTGAAGCTTTCTTT. The encoded protein is CAWSTGLNTEAFF.

The CDR3 reads CASSLGGLSYGYTF. DNA for the CDR3: TGTGCCAGCAGCCTGGGGGGACTCAGTTATGGCTACACCTTC. The rearrangement uses TRBV5-6 and TRBJ1-2; TRBD1 might be the D (5 bases). V lost 4 bases to trimming and J lost 5 bases, with 15 bases between them. The CDR3 has 14 amino acids. CDR1 and CDR2 (germline): SGHDT, YYEEEE.

This clone was counted a single time. The gene calls are TRBV7-2 and TRBJ1-6; possible D gene TRBD1, 5 bases. Trimming shortened V by 4 bases and J by 3 bases, and 13 bases separated the two germline ends. Germline V gene data show CDR1 as SGHTA and CDR2 as FQGNSA. The CDR3 is 16 residues long. CDR3 residues: CASSWLAGVYNSPLHF. For the CDR3, the DNA is TGTGCCAGCAGCTGGCTTGCGGGGGTCTATAATTCACCCCTCCACTTT.

The chain couples TRBV5-6 to TRBJ1-1, with a possible D match to TRBD1 (6 bases). V was cut by 2 bases and J by 5 bases, with 10 bases left in between. This CDR3 region has 13 residues. Germline CDR1 and CDR2: SGHDT and YYEEEE. For the CDR3, the DNA is TGTGCCAGCAGCTTTGTAGGGGGTACTGAAGCTTTCTTT. It translates to CASSFVGGTEAFF.

The V call is TRBV2, the J call TRBJ2-7; 8 bases map to TRBD1. With 3 bases clipped from V and 4 bases from J, the junction kept 11 bases outside the gene matches. Per germline, CDR1 SNHLY and CDR2 FYNNEI. This CDR3 has 16 amino acids. CDR3 sequence: CASSEEDRVGRYEQYF. The CDR3 bases are TGTGCCAGCAGTGAGGAGGACAGGGTGGGTAGGTACGAGCAGTACTTC.

This chain links TRBV14 with TRBJ1-1; no firm D call. This CDR3 has 11 amino acids. Trimming removed 2 bases at V and 11 bases at J, with 9 bases between. Germline CDR1 and CDR2: SGHDN and FVKESK. CDR3 DNA: TGTGCCAGCAGCCAAAAAGAGAGGGCTTTCTTT. Protein product: CASSQKERAFF.

The chain links TRBV5-1 to TRBJ2-2; 8 bases match TRBD2. V trimming: 4 bases; J trimming: 5 bases; junction bases outside the gene matches: 7. Germline lookup yields CDR1 SGHRS and CDR2 YFSETQ. The CDR3 has 15 residues. DNA for the CDR3: TGCGCCAGCAGCGCCGGGACTAGTCGGACCGGGGAGCTGTTTTTT. Protein product: CASSAGTSRTGELFF.

V gene TRBV9 combines with J gene TRBJ2-3; no reliable D call. V lost 0 bases, J lost 2 bases, and 10 bases lay in between. The CDR3 length is 15 residues. Germline V lookup: CDR1 SGDLS, CDR2 YYNGEE. CDR3 nucleotide sequence: TGTGCCAGCAGCGTAGGACATACCTTCACAGATACGCAGTATTTT. This codes for CASSVGHTFTDTQYF. The whole variable domain, remainder taken from reference TRBV9 and TRBJ2-3, is DSGVTQTPKHLITATGQRVTLRCSPRSGDLSVYWYQQSLDQGLQFLIQYYNGEERAKGNILERFSAQQFPDLHSELNLSSLELGDSALYFCASSVGHTFTDTQYFGPGTRLTVL.

The chain carries TRBV5-5 and TRBJ2-2, with 8 positions matching TRBD1. V trimming: 4 bases; J trimming: 0 bases; junction bases outside the gene matches: 2. The CDR3 extends over 15 amino acids. In germline, CDR1 is SGHKS, CDR2 YYEKEE (reference sequence). Written as DNA, the CDR3 is TGTGCCAGCAGCCCGACAGGGGCGAACACCGGGGAGCTGTTTTTT. Translation gives CASSPTGANTGELFF. The full variable domain, with the rest looked up from reference TRBV5-5 and TRBJ2-2, is DAGVTQSPTHLIKTRGQQVTLRCSPISGHKSVSWYQQVLGQGPQFIFQYYEKEERGRGNFPDRFSARQFPNYSSELNVNALLLGDSALYLCASSPTGANTGELFFGEGSRLTVL.

The chain uses TRBV7-8 and TRBJ1-6, with D tentatively TRBD1 (5 bases). V was shortened by 4 bases and J by 4 bases, with 17 bases between the two germline ends. Germline-derived CDR1 and CDR2 are SGHVS and FQNEAQ. The CDR3 is 17 amino acids. CDR3 region: CASSSQREGYYNSPLHF. CDR3 DNA: TGTGCCAGCAGCTCGCAGCGGGAGGGGTATTATAATTCACCCCTCCACTTT.

The J gene is TRBJ2-2, the V gene TRBV29-1, with 9 bases fitting TRBD2. Unmatched junction bases numbered 8, after V lost 4 bases and J lost 8 bases. This CDR3 region has 14 residues. Germline values: CDR1 SQVTM, CDR2 ANQGSEA. CDR3 amino acids: CSVGWSSGEGELFF. The DNA of the CDR3 is TGCAGCGTTGGCTGGTCTAGCGGGGAGGGGGAGCTGTTTTTT.

The V gene is TRBV28, the J gene TRBJ1-6; the D gene is possibly TRBD1 (6 bases). V dropped 5 bases and J dropped 8 bases, with 16 bases sitting between them. Germline CDR1 and CDR2: MDHEN and SYDVKM. There are 15 residues in the CDR3. For the CDR3, the DNA is TGTGCCAGCAGTGTCTACAGGGTATTTTATTCACCCCTCCACTTT. This encodes CASSVYRVFYSPLHF. The whole variable domain, filled in from reference TRBV28 and TRBJ1-6, reads DVKVTQSSRYLVKRTGEKVFLECVQDMDHENMFWYRQDPGLGLRLIYFSYDVKMKEKGDIPEGYSVSREKKERFSLILESASTNQTSMYLCASSVYRVFYSPLHFGNGTRLTVT.

The genes are TRBV6-6 and TRBJ1-2; the D is unclear. There are 11 residues in the CDR3. Germline loops: CDR1 MNHNY, CDR2 SVGAGI (reference sequence). V was cut by 6 bases and J by 3 bases, with 5 bases left in between. CDR3 DNA sequence: TGTGCCAGCAGCGGGGACTATGGCTACACCTTC. Amino acid sequence: CASSGDYGYTF.

The chain joins TRBV4-1 to TRBJ2-7; 11 positions match TRBD1. Germline CDR1 MGHRA, CDR2 YSYEKL. J was trimmed by 6 bases and V by 1 base; bases with no gene match: 5. The CDR3 covers 15 residues. The CDR3 DNA follows: TGCGCCAGCAGCCAAGTCAAGGGACAGGGGGGCGAGCAGTACTTC. Encoded protein: CASSQVKGQGGEQYF.

The chain links TRBV18 to TRBJ2-7, with TRBD1 as a possible D gene (6 bases). CDR3 length equals 13 residues. Trimming left V 3 bases short and J 2 bases short, with 8 bases between. Germline V gives CDR1 KGHSH, CDR2 LQKENI. CDR3 in amino acids: CASSPRTAYEQYF. As DNA, the CDR3 is TGTGCCAGCTCACCGAGGACAGCCTACGAGCAGTACTTC. Supplemented by reference TRBV18 and TRBJ2-7, the full variable domain reads NAGVMQNPRHLVRRRGQEARLRCSPMKGHSHVYWYRQLPEEGLKFMVYLQKENIIDESGMPKERFSAEFPKEGPSILRIQQVVRGDSAAYFCASSPRTAYEQYFGPGTRLTVT.

This clone has only one observation. J is TRBJ1-4 and V is TRBV9; D ambiguous. The CDR3 has 14 amino acids. The germline CDR1 and CDR2 sequences are SGDLS and YYNGEE. V lost 4 bases and J 6 bases, leaving 13 bases between the germline ends. The CDR3 is CASSSQPVDEKLFF. Here the CDR3 DNA reads TGTGCCAGCAGCTCACAGCCAGTCGATGAAAAACTGTTTTTT.